This TCR beta chain derives from a study of cytomegalovirus exposure and HLA in healthy donors. PCR employed 60 Vbeta and 13 Jbeta primers. Assay used: immunoSEQ multiplex PCR; TCRdb lists only in-frame clones, some missing. The repertoire holds 160,000 or so clones, with around 73% as singletons. Findings and limits, study-wide: Several of the most significant clusters appeared linked to common viral pathogens, based on a later analysis.

Concerning this clone itself: What it binds is not known.

CDR1 SGHVS and CDR2 FNYEAQ come from the germline V gene. The CDR3 is 16 amino acids. With 4 bases removed from V and 0 bases from J, the gap between germline ends came to 15 bases. V gene TRBV7-6 combines with J gene TRBJ1-1; D unresolved. The receptor's source is a man between 60 and 75 years old in good health and CMV-seronegative. The specimen sequenced was PBMCs. The CDR3 spells CASSSSVVSMNTEAFF. DNA of the CDR3: TGTGCCAGCAGCTCTTCGGTAGTGAGCATGAACACTGAAGCTTTCTTT.